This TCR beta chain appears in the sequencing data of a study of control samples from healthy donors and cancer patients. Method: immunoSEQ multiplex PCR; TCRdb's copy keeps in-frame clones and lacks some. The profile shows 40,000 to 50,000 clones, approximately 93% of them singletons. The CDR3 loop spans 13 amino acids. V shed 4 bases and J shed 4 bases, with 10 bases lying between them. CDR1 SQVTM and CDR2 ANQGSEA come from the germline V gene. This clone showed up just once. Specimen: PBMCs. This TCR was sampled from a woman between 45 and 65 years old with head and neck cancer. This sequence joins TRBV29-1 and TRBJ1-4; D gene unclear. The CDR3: CSVGEQINEKLFF. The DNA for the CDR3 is TGCAGCGTTGGGGAACAGATTAATGAAAAACTGTTTTTT.